One sample yielded the 22 T cell receptor beta chains listed below, sequenced in a study of T cell responses to AZD1222 COVID-19 vaccine. Method: immunoSEQ multiplex PCR; TCRdb's copy keeps in-frame clones and lacks some. The data contain 55,000 to 65,000 clones, around 85% of them singletons. The material sequenced was peripheral blood, taken on day 0 of AZD1222 vaccination. All receptors come from an adult in good health.

The chain employs TRBV19 and TRBJ2-7; D tentatively reads TRBD1 or TRBD2 (5 bases each). CDR3 length: 15 amino acids. The V and J ends lost 0 bases and 4 bases respectively, with 13 bases between them. Germline assignment: CDR1 LNHDA and CDR2 SQIVND (reference sequence). CDR3 amino acids: CASSIDGTSIYEQYF. The CDR3 nucleotides read TGTGCCAGTAGTATAGATGGGACCTCAATATACGAGCAGTACTTC.

The rearrangement uses TRBV11-2 and TRBJ2-1; 12 bases match TRBD2. CDR1 and CDR2 from the germline V gene are SGHAT and FQNNGV. V shed 0 bases and J 6 bases; nucleotides not matched to a gene: 6. This CDR3 is built from 17 residues. CDR3 sequence (DNA): TGTGCCAGCAGCTTAGACCCCGGACTAGCGGGGTTCAATGAGCAGTTCTTC. Translating it yields CASSLDPGLAGFNEQFF.

The chain has TRBV28 and TRBJ2-7; possibly TRBD1 for D (6 bases). This CDR3 is 16 amino acids long. Trimming took 5 bases from V and 3 from J, leaving 20 bases between them. Per the germline V gene, CDR1 is MDHEN and CDR2 is SYDVKM. CDR3 loop: CASSPPKQGPDYEQYF. In nucleotides, the CDR3 is TGTGCCAGCAGTCCCCCAAAACAGGGCCCCGACTACGAGCAGTACTTC. Full variable domain (remainder filled in from reference TRBV28 and TRBJ2-7): DVKVTQSSRYLVKRTGEKVFLECVQDMDHENMFWYRQDPGLGLRLIYFSYDVKMKEKGDIPEGYSVSREKKERFSLILESASTNQTSMYLCASSPPKQGPDYEQYFGPGTRLTVT.

The V and J genes are TRBV9 and TRBJ2-7, with D perhaps TRBD1 or TRBD2 (5 bases each). V was cut by 0 bases and J by 0 bases, with 25 bases left in between. The germline V gene encodes CDR1 SGDLS and CDR2 YYNGEE. CDR3 size: 20 residues. The CDR3 region is CASSVVNRLTGLPTSYEQYF. CDR3 DNA: TGTGCCAGCAGCGTAGTGAACCGCCTGACGGGGCTCCCAACCTCCTACGAGCAGTACTTC. Filled out from reference TRBV9 and TRBJ2-7, the complete variable domain reads DSGVTQTPKHLITATGQRVTLRCSPRSGDLSVYWYQQSLDQGLQFLIQYYNGEERAKGNILERFSAQQFPDLHSELNLSSLELGDSALYFCASSVVNRLTGLPTSYEQYFGPGTRLTVT.

CDR3 DNA sequence: TGTGCCAGCTCACCACCCGAGGGGGCCGTTTACACTGAAGCTTTCTTT. Encoded protein: CASSPPEGAVYTEAFF. This sequence joins TRBV18 and TRBJ1-1, with 7 bases identical to TRBD1. The V and J ends lost 0 bases and 3 bases, in that order; junction bases with no gene match: 7. The CDR3 consists of 16 residues. CDR1 and CDR2 (germline): KGHSH, LQKENI.

This clone has a handful of counts. The J gene is TRBJ1-1, the V gene TRBV6-1; no clear D. Trimming shortened V by 1 base and J by 3 bases, and 9 bases separated the two germline ends. Germline-derived CDR1 and CDR2 are MNHNS and SASEGT. The CDR3 spans 14 residues. The CDR3 nucleotides read TGTGCCAGCAGTGAAGTGTGGGCGGACACTGAAGCTTTCTTT. It codes for CASSEVWADTEAFF.

CDR3 in DNA: TGTGCTTTCCGAGTGGGGATCTCTGGAAACACCATATATTTT. Protein sequence: CAFRVGISGNTIYF. The rearrangement joins TRBV7-9 to TRBJ1-3; D is unresolved. This CDR3 has 14 residues. The germline CDR1 and CDR2 sequences are SEHNR and FQNEAQ (reference sequence).

The chain carries TRBV7-3 and TRBJ1-1; D perhaps matches TRBD1 (5 bases). The CDR3 totals 14 residues. The germline V and J ends were trimmed by 1 base and 9 bases, with 15 bases remaining between them. Germline CDR1 SGHTA, CDR2 FQGTGA. CDR3 bases: TGTGCCAGCAGCTTAAAGGCCACTACAGGCCAAGCTTTCTTT. It yields the protein CASSLKATTGQAFF.

CDR3 nucleotides: TGTGCCAGTAGTCCGGCAAAATGGATCCCAGGCGAGAAACTGTTTTTT. Translation gives CASSPAKWIPGEKLFF. The rearrangement links TRBV19 to TRBJ1-4; no firm D call. Germline CDR1 and CDR2: LNHDA and SQIVND (reference sequence). The CDR3 is 16 amino acids. V was shortened by 5 bases and J by 11 bases, with 24 bases between the two germline ends.

The chain couples TRBV5-1 to TRBJ2-2; D is unresolved. Germline CDR1 SGHRS, CDR2 YFSETQ. CDR3 length equals 13 residues. V was shortened by 4 bases and J by 7 bases, with 11 bases between the two germline ends. Here the CDR3 DNA reads TGCGCCAGCAGCACTTTAGGGAACGGGGAGCTGTTTTTT. Its translation: CASSTLGNGELFF.

This chain links TRBV9 with TRBJ1-1; D gene unclear. The CDR3 is made up of 13 amino acids. The V gene's germline CDR1 is SGDLS and CDR2 YYNGEE. V shed 0 bases and J shed 0 bases, with 3 bases lying between them. CDR3 sequence reads: CASSVDLNTEAFF. CDR3 nucleotides: TGTGCCAGCAGCGTAGATCTGAACACTGAAGCTTTCTTT. Full variable domain (outside the CDR3, taken from reference TRBV9 and TRBJ1-1): DSGVTQTPKHLITATGQRVTLRCSPRSGDLSVYWYQQSLDQGLQFLIQYYNGEERAKGNILERFSAQQFPDLHSELNLSSLELGDSALYFCASSVDLNTEAFFGQGTRLTVV.

CDR3 in amino acids: CASSYVVPNTGELFF. In nucleotides, the CDR3 is TGTGCCAGCAGTTACGTAGTTCCAAACACCGGGGAGCTGTTTTTT. The V and J genes are TRBV6-2 or TRBV6-3 and TRBJ2-2, with D hard to call. The CDR3 has 15 residues. CDR1 is MNHEY and CDR2 is SVGEGT in the germline V gene. V lost 2 bases, J lost 2 bases, and 9 bases lay in between.

The rearrangement uses TRBV5-6 and TRBJ1-4, with a weak D call TRBD1 (5 bases). Germline CDR1 reads SGHDT; CDR2 reads YYEEEE. V gave up 1 base and J gave up 6 bases, with 10 bases separating them. This CDR3 has 14 residues. CDR3 amino acids: CASSLKRGDEKLFF. CDR3 nucleotides: TGTGCCAGCAGCTTGAAAAGAGGGGATGAAAAACTGTTTTTT.

The genes are TRBV2 and TRBJ1-4; 7 bases fit TRBD1. The CDR3 covers 15 residues. Germline V lookup: CDR1 SNHLY, CDR2 FYNNEI. Germline trimming cut 3 bases from V and 0 bases from J; bases unmatched to any gene: 1. CDR3 protein: CASSDQGATNEKLFF. The CDR3 nucleotides are TGTGCCAGCAGTGATCAGGGGGCAACTAATGAAAAACTGTTTTTT.

The chain has TRBV6-5 and TRBJ1-6, with D possibly TRBD1 on 6 matching bases. V was cut by 1 base and J by 2 bases, with 9 bases left in between. CDR1 and CDR2 (germline): MNHEY, SVGAGI. The CDR3 length is 16 residues. The CDR3 DNA reads TGTGCCAGCAGTTACTTCAGGGGTACCTATAATTCACCCCTCCACTTT. It codes for CASSYFRGTYNSPLHF.

CDR3 DNA: TGTGCCAGCAGCCAACCGGGGCTCGGGGAGCTGTTTTTT. Its translation is CASSQPGLGELFF. The V and J genes are TRBV3-1 (or the pseudogene TRBV3-2) and TRBJ2-2; D is tentatively TRBD1 or TRBD2 (5 bases each). Deletions cut 2 bases from V and 7 bases from J, with 8 bases between. CDR1 is LGHDT and CDR2 is YNNKEL in the germline V gene (reference sequence). CDR3 length: 13 amino acids.

J is TRBJ2-2 and V is TRBV21-1; TRBD1 is the table's D call, not checked against the DNA. TRBV21-1 is listed as a pseudogene. The CDR3 is 13 residues long. The CDR3 reads CASRLQGPGELFF. The CDR3 DNA sequence: TGTGCCAGCAGACTACAGGGTCCCGGGGAGCTGTTTTTT.

The V call is TRBV3-1 (or the pseudogene TRBV3-2), the J call TRBJ2-4, with D tentatively TRBD1 (6 bases). V lost 2 bases and J 12 bases, leaving 11 bases between the germline ends. The germline V gene has CDR1 LGHDT and CDR2 YNNKEL (reference sequence). CDR3 length equals 12 residues. CDR3 bases: TGTGCCAGCAGCCAAATGGGACATAATCAGTACTTC. It is translated as CASSQMGHNQYF.

The chain employs TRBV2 and TRBJ1-2; D remains unclear. The CDR3 loop spans 13 amino acids. The ends were cut back, 10 bases at V and 2 bases at J, with 14 bases in the middle. Germline V gives CDR1 SNHLY, CDR2 FYNNEI. CDR3 in DNA: TGTGCCACCAACCCGGGCCCCAACTATGGCTACACCTTC. Protein product: CATNPGPNYGYTF.

The gene calls are TRBV2 and TRBJ1-5; D might be TRBD1 (6 bases). Per germline, CDR1 SNHLY and CDR2 FYNNEI. This CDR3 comprises 15 residues. V dropped 9 bases and J dropped 2 bases, with 17 bases sitting between them. The CDR3: CASTTTGSGNQPQHF. The CDR3, as DNA: TGTGCCAGTACGACTACAGGGAGTGGCAATCAGCCCCAGCATTTT.

By sample fraction, this clone is medium-sized. V usage is TRBV11-2 and J usage is TRBJ2-5, with D unclear. The CDR3 loop spans 14 amino acids. Trimming left V 0 bases short and J 4 bases short, with 9 bases between. Germline assignment: CDR1 SGHAT and CDR2 FQNNGV. This chain's CDR3 is CASSLDRPPETQYF. The CDR3 nucleotides are TGTGCCAGCAGCTTAGACAGGCCCCCAGAGACCCAGTACTTC.

The DNA for the CDR3 is TGTGCCAGCAGTTTAGGGACACCTGTATACACCTTC. It encodes CASSLGTPVYTF. The chain carries TRBV12-3 or TRBV12-4 and TRBJ1-2, with a possible D match to TRBD1 (5 bases). This CDR3 spans 12 amino acids. Trimming took 1 base from V and 11 from J, leaving 11 bases between them.